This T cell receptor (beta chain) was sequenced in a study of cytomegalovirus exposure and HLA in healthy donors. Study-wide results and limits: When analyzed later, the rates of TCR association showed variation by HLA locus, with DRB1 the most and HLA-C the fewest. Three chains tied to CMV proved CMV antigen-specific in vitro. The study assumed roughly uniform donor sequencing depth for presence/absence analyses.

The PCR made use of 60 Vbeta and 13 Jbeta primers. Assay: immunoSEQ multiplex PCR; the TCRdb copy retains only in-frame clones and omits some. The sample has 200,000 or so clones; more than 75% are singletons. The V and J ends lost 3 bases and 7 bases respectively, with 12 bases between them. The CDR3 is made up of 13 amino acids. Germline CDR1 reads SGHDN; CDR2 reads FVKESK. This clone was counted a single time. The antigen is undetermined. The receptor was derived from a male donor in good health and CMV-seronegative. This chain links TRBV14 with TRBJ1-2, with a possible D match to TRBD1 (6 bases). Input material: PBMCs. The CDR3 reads CASSHNREGGYTF. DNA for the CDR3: TGTGCCAGCAGCCATAACAGGGAAGGTGGCTACACCTTC.